The clone carrying this T cell receptor beta chain showed up just a few times. What it recognizes is unknown. TCRdb used MiXCR to reprocess the RT-PCR reads, holding one entry per CDR3 protein. The sample has a few hundred thousand distinct CDR3 sequences, 22% seen once. The CDR3 consists of 14 residues. The V and J ends lost 7 bases and 0 bases respectively, with 10 bases between them. Per the germline V gene, CDR1 is ENHRY and CDR2 is SYGVKD. This sample stems from a study of response to subunit inactivated influenza vaccine. Study-level findings and limits: Only a handful of new T cells, the authors suggested, are recruited with each seasonal influenza vaccination.

This chain uses TRBV10-3 with TRBJ1-3, with a tentative D call TRBD1 (5 bases). The clonotype originates from a man in his fifties or sixties who received an inactivated influenza vaccine. Sample: PBMCs from blood, taken less than 22 months after vaccination. The CDR3 region is CAITRDSSGNTIYF. DNA of the CDR3: TGTGCCATCACTCGAGACAGCTCTGGAAACACCATATATTTT.